A single sample is the source of the 12 T cell receptor beta chains below, sequenced in a study of blood T cells in healthy people across ages. Combining a sample-barcoded 5' primer with a J-beta primer mix, a second PCR ran for roughly 7 to 11 cycles. One entry per CDR3 protein, called by TCRdb with MiXCR from the 5' RACE reads. The sample has approximately 900,000 distinct CDR3 sequences, approximately 49% seen once. The sample comprised blood. The origin of the receptors is a man aged 25 to 40 in good health.

The gene calls are TRBV20-1 and TRBJ2-4; D is ambiguous. The germline V gene encodes CDR1 DFQATT and CDR2 SNEGSKA (reference sequence). The CDR3 totals 14 residues. V shed 6 bases and J shed 5 bases, with 17 bases lying between them. The CDR3 reads CSAPAPKEQNIQYF. DNA of the CDR3: TGCAGTGCCCCAGCGCCGAAGGAACAAAACATTCAGTACTTC.

The chain uses TRBV12-3 or TRBV12-4 and TRBJ1-4; TRBD1 aligns across 11 bases. With 3 bases clipped from V and 8 bases from J, the junction kept 5 bases outside the gene matches. The CDR3 length is 15 residues. The CDR3 nucleotides are TGTGCCAGCAGTTTCGGGGACAGGGGGAGCGAAAAACTGTTTTTT. It is translated as CASSFGDRGSEKLFF.

J is TRBJ2-7 and V is TRBV7-9; possible D gene TRBD2, 6 bases. V lost 4 bases and J 4 bases, leaving 23 bases between the germline ends. Germline-derived CDR1 and CDR2 are SEHNR and FQNEAQ (reference sequence). The CDR3 consists of 17 residues. CDR3 region: CASSYGPSEISSYEQYF. The DNA for the CDR3 is TGTGCCAGCAGCTATGGGCCTAGCGAAATTTCCTCTTACGAGCAGTACTTC.

This chain uses TRBV12-3 or TRBV12-4 with TRBJ1-4, with TRBD1 matching over 8 bases. With V trimmed by 6 bases and J by 8 bases, 5 bases remained unmatched. The CDR3 is 13 amino acids. The CDR3 here is CASRPGGVEKLFF. The CDR3, as DNA: TGTGCCAGCAGGCCAGGGGGCGTAGAAAAACTGTTTTTT.

The genes are TRBV14 and TRBJ1-4; possible D gene TRBD1, 6 bases. The CDR3 has 14 residues. V was pared by 3 bases and J by 7 bases, with 12 bases between. Germline loops: CDR1 SGHDN, CDR2 FVKESK. CDR3 sequence: CASSQTGEIEKLFF. CDR3 coding DNA: TGTGCCAGCAGCCAGACAGGAGAGATTGAAAAACTGTTTTTT.

This clonotype was observed once. The V call is TRBV11-3, the J call TRBJ2-5; possible D gene TRBD2, 6 bases. Germline values: CDR1 SGHNT, CDR2 YENEEA. The CDR3 has 16 amino acids. Trimming shortened V by 6 bases and J by 0 bases, and 17 bases separated the two germline ends. The CDR3 loop reads CASSTNTRGYQETQYF. In DNA form, the CDR3 reads TGTGCCAGCAGTACAAATACTCGGGGGTACCAAGAGACCCAGTACTTC.

J is TRBJ2-7 and V is TRBV4-2; weak D call: TRBD2 (7 bases). Germline CDR1 LGHNA, CDR2 YNFKEQ. Trimming removed 0 bases from V and 2 bases from J, with 23 bases in between. There are 19 residues in the CDR3. The CDR3 nucleotides are TGTGCCAGCAGCCAAGAAGGGGGGTCTAGCGGACTGGCCCCCTACGAGCAGTACTTC. This sequence encodes CASSQEGGSSGLAPYEQYF.

The J gene is TRBJ2-4, the V gene TRBV11-3; D gene uncertain. Per germline, CDR1 SGHNT and CDR2 YENEEA. The CDR3 totals 13 residues. V shed 4 bases and J shed 7 bases, with 11 bases lying between them. The CDR3 spells CASSSPNGNIQYF. CDR3 in DNA: TGTGCCAGCAGCTCCCCGAACGGGAACATTCAGTACTTC.

The rearrangement uses TRBV4-1 and TRBJ1-5, with no clear D. The CDR3 has 16 amino acids. The V end was cut by 0 bases, the J end by 1 base, with 10 bases between. Germline CDR1 reads MGHRA; CDR2 reads YSYEKL. The CDR3 spells CASSQDTPKSNQPQHF. In DNA, the CDR3 is TGCGCCAGCAGCCAAGATACCCCGAAAAGCAATCAGCCCCAGCATTTT.

The sample holds many counts of this clonotype. The chain combines TRBV6-5 with TRBJ2-4; 8 bases map to TRBD1. Looked up from germline, CDR1 is MNHEY and CDR2 is SVGAGI. CDR3 length: 16 residues. V lost 6 bases, J lost 0 bases, and 7 bases stayed unmatched. CDR3 DNA sequence: TGTGCCAGCAGACCGACAGGGGCCCAAGCCAAAAACATTCAGTACTTC. Translated, it gives CASRPTGAQAKNIQYF.

This clonotype came up a few times. V is TRBV29-1 and J is TRBJ2-5; D gene unclear. V was clipped by 5 bases and J by 13 bases, with 11 bases between them. The CDR3 covers 9 residues. CDR1 is SQVTM and CDR2 is ANQGSEA in the germline V gene. CDR3: CSVSCQPYF. For the CDR3, the DNA is TGCAGCGTTTCGTGTCAGCCGTACTTC.

In this sample, this clonotype turned up a few times. The chain carries TRBV20-1 and TRBJ1-2; no clear D gene. This CDR3 region has 13 residues. Germline V gene sequence: CDR1 DFQATT, CDR2 SNEGSKA (reference sequence). The DNA of the CDR3 is TGCAGCGCAGGACGGACGGTTAACTATGGCTACACCTTC. It codes for CSAGRTVNYGYTF.